Shown below are 16 T cell receptor beta chains from a single sample sequenced in a study of shared clonotypes between healthy human individuals. The method was immunoSEQ multiplex PCR; TCRdb's version includes in-frame clones alone and lacks a portion of them. The table shows under 1,900,000 clones, with approximately 98.5% occurring only once. Sequenced material: naive CD4+ T cells sorted from blood. Subset specified: CD45RA+ positively selected. The receptors stem from a man aged 30-40 years in good health.

The V call is TRBV5-8, the J call TRBJ2-7; D is unclear. The germline gives CDR1 SGHTS, CDR2 YDEGEE. This CDR3 is 14 amino acids long. With 6 bases removed from V and 0 bases from J, the gap between germline ends came to 13 bases. CDR3 DNA sequence: TGTGCCAGCACCCCCGTCAGGAACTCCTACGAGCAGTACTTC. Encoded protein: CASTPVRNSYEQYF.

The V gene is TRBV7-2, the J gene TRBJ2-7; D gene ambiguous. Germline V gives CDR1 SGHTA, CDR2 FQGNSA. CDR3 length equals 13 residues. Between the trimmed V and J ends, which lost 1 base and 7 bases, there was a span of 11 bases. The CDR3 is CASSLETWAEQYF. The CDR3 nucleotides are TGTGCCAGCAGCTTAGAGACGTGGGCTGAGCAGTACTTC. Based on the CDR3 plus reference TRBV7-2 and TRBJ2-7, the full variable domain is GAGVSQSPSNKVTEKGKDVELRCDPISGHTALYWYRQSLGQGLEFLIYFQGNSAPDKSGLPSDRFSAERTGGSVSTLTIQRTQQEDSAVYLCASSLETWAEQYFGPGTRLTVT.

J is TRBJ2-5 and V is TRBV11-3; 11 bases map to TRBD2. With V trimmed by 5 bases and J by 3 bases, 8 bases remained unmatched. Germline CDR1 is SGHNT and CDR2 is YENEEA. The CDR3 loop spans 16 amino acids. CDR3 residues: CASSPHLAGGKETQYF. DNA of the CDR3: TGTGCCAGCAGCCCGCATCTAGCGGGAGGAAAAGAGACCCAGTACTTC.

The chain joins TRBV9 to TRBJ1-3; D gene unclear. Germline lookup yields CDR1 SGDLS and CDR2 YYNGEE. CDR3 size: 17 residues. V was shortened by 4 bases and J by 4 bases, with 21 bases between the two germline ends. The CDR3 DNA reads as TGTGCCAGCAGCTATGCCGAGGGTGCAGGTTCCGGAAACACCATATATTTT. This sequence encodes CASSYAEGAGSGNTIYF.

V and J are TRBV27 and TRBJ1-1; tentative D call: TRBD1 (5 bases). The germline V gene encodes CDR1 MNHEY and CDR2 SMNVEV (reference sequence). V shed 5 bases and J shed 3 bases, with 16 bases lying between them. CDR3 length equals 15 residues. The CDR3 spells CASSRRWGPDTEAFF. CDR3 sequence (DNA): TGTGCCAGCAGTCGCCGTTGGGGCCCGGACACTGAAGCTTTCTTT.

Turning to this clone: Other DNA sequences in the sample encode the same CDR3. Here the CDR3 DNA reads TGTGCCAGCAGCTTGGTTGGGAGCTCCTACAATGAGCAGTTCTTC. It translates to CASSLVGSSYNEQFF. The chain recombines TRBV5-4 with TRBJ2-1; TRBD2 might be the D (5 bases). CDR1 and CDR2 from the germline V gene are SGHNT and YYREEE (reference sequence). The CDR3 covers 15 residues. V lost 0 bases and J lost 0, with 7 bases in between.

The chain uses TRBV5-1 and TRBJ1-3, with a possible D match to TRBD1 (5 bases). The CDR3 totals 13 residues. From germline, CDR1 is SGHRS and CDR2 YFSETQ. The V end lost 2 bases, the J end lost 8 bases, and 11 bases lay between the germline ends. CDR3 nucleotide sequence: TGCGCCAGCAGCTTCGGACTAGGGGACACCATATATTTT. It translates to CASSFGLGDTIYF.

The genes are TRBV10-1 and TRBJ1-5; a possible D gene is TRBD1 (6 bases). Trimming left V 6 bases short and J 3 bases short, with 15 bases between. CDR1 and CDR2 (germline): WNHNN, SYGVQD (reference sequence). The CDR3 is 15 residues long. The CDR3 bases are TGCGCCAGCAGGAGGTGGACAGCCTTCAATCAGCCCCAGCATTTT. Its protein is CASRRWTAFNQPQHF.

The V gene is TRBV10-3, the J gene TRBJ2-7, with 13 bases aligning to TRBD2. V lost 0 bases, J lost 12 bases, and 5 bases stayed unmatched. The CDR3 totals 14 residues. Germline V gene data show CDR1 as ENHRY and CDR2 as SYGVKD. Written as DNA, the CDR3 is TGTGCCATCAGTGAGTCCGGACTAGCGGGAGATACGTACTTC. Its protein product is CAISESGLAGDTYF.

This rearrangement joins TRBV9 to TRBJ2-2; a possible D gene is TRBD2 (5 bases). Per the germline V gene, CDR1 is SGDLS and CDR2 is YYNGEE. The CDR3 loop spans 13 amino acids. V lost 5 bases, J lost 7 bases, and 12 bases lay in between. The CDR3 here is CASSAGLGGELFF. The CDR3 region has the DNA TGTGCCAGCAGTGCTGGACTCGGCGGGGAGCTGTTTTTT. The variable domain in full, with the rest retrieved from reference TRBV9 and TRBJ2-2, is DSGVTQTPKHLITATGQRVTLRCSPRSGDLSVYWYQQSLDQGLQFLIQYYNGEERAKGNILERFSAQQFPDLHSELNLSSLELGDSALYFCASSAGLGGELFFGEGSRLTVL.

J is TRBJ2-2 and V is TRBV18, with 8 bases fitting TRBD2. Germline V gives CDR1 KGHSH, CDR2 LQKENI. With 0 bases clipped from V and 6 bases from J, the junction kept 3 bases outside the gene matches. This CDR3 spans 15 amino acids. CDR3 amino acids: CASSPPGLEAGELFF. In nucleotides, the CDR3 is TGTGCCAGCTCACCACCGGGACTAGAGGCCGGGGAGCTGTTTTTT.

This chain joins TRBV5-1 and TRBJ1-1, with D unresolved. The CDR3 is 14 residues long. V was cut by 0 bases and J by 5 bases, with 11 bases left in between. The germline gives CDR1 SGHRS, CDR2 YFSETQ. CDR3 nucleotides: TGCGCCAGCAGCTTGGATGTGCGGGTAACTGAAGCTTTCTTT. Translated, it gives CASSLDVRVTEAFF.

The rearrangement uses TRBV5-1 and TRBJ2-1; 15 nucleotides agree with TRBD2. V gave up 3 bases and J gave up 6 bases; unmatched junction bases: 7. The CDR3 loop spans 17 amino acids. Germline V lookup: CDR1 SGHRS, CDR2 YFSETQ. In DNA, the CDR3 is TGCGCCAGCAGCTCCGGACTAGCGGGAGGGCCGAGCAATGAGCAGTTCTTC. Encoded protein: CASSSGLAGGPSNEQFF.

The V gene is TRBV5-4, the J gene TRBJ1-2; D is possibly TRBD1 (6 bases). V lost 5 bases, J lost 4 bases, and 12 bases lay in between. Germline V gene data show CDR1 as SGHNT and CDR2 as YYREEE (reference sequence). The CDR3 is 13 residues long. The CDR3 reads CASSQDRLYGYTF. As DNA, the CDR3 is TGTGCCAGCAGTCAGGACAGACTCTATGGCTACACCTTC.

The chain uses TRBV30 and TRBJ1-5, with 8 bases identical to TRBD1. The length of the CDR3 is 13 residues. With 2 bases clipped from V and 5 bases from J, the junction kept 2 bases outside the gene matches. Germline CDR1 is GTSNPN and CDR2 is SVGIG (reference sequence). The CDR3 DNA is TGTGCCTGGAGTCACAGGGGGGATCAGCCCCAGCATTTT. It yields the protein CAWSHRGDQPQHF.

In DNA, the CDR3 is TGTGCCAGCAGCTTGGTACTGCTGCGGGGGGCGTCCTACAATGAGCAGTTCTTC. Its translation is CASSLVLLRGASYNEQFF. V gene TRBV5-4 combines with J gene TRBJ2-1, with 8 bases matching TRBD2. The CDR3 covers 18 residues. CDR1 and CDR2 (germline): SGHNT, YYREEE (reference sequence). Trimming at V came to 0 bases and at J to 1 base, leaving 9 bases not matched to a gene.